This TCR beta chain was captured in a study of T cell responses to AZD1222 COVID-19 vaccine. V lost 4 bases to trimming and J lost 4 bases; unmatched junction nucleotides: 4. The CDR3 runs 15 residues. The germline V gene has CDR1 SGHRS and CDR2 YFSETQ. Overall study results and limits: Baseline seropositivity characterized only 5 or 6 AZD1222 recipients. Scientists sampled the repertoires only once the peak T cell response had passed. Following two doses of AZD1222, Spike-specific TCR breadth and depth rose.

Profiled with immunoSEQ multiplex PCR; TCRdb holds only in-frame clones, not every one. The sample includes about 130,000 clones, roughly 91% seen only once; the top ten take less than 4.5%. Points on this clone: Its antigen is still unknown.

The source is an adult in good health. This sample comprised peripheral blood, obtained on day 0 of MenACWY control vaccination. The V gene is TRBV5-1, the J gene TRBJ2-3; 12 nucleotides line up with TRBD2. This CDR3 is CASSPTSGSSDTQYF. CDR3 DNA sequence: TGCGCCAGCAGCCCGACTAGCGGGAGTTCAGATACGCAGTATTTT.